This T cell receptor beta chain was profiled in a study of cytomegalovirus exposure and HLA in healthy donors. Findings and limits, study-wide: Using the classifier, cytomegalovirus status was reportedly diagnosed with high specificity and sensitivity.

The study ran its PCR with 60 Vbeta and 13 Jbeta primers. Method: immunoSEQ multiplex PCR; TCRdb's copy keeps in-frame clones and lacks some. The sample yields roughly 130,000 clones, about three quarters seen once. Concerning this clone itself: Its target is not known.

Donors were ostensibly healthy at sampling, although undocumented immune exposures were probable. Germline CDR1 MNHEY, CDR2 SMNVEV (reference sequence). This CDR3 has 13 amino acids. V was pared by 5 bases and J by 9 bases, with 14 bases between. The TCR sequence derives from a human donor in good health. The chain joins TRBV27 to TRBJ1-3; the D gene is possibly TRBD1 (5 bases). The sample comprised PBMCs. Here the CDR3 DNA reads TGTGCCAGCAGTGCCTCGACAGCAACCACCATATATTTT. Its protein is CASSASTATTIYF.